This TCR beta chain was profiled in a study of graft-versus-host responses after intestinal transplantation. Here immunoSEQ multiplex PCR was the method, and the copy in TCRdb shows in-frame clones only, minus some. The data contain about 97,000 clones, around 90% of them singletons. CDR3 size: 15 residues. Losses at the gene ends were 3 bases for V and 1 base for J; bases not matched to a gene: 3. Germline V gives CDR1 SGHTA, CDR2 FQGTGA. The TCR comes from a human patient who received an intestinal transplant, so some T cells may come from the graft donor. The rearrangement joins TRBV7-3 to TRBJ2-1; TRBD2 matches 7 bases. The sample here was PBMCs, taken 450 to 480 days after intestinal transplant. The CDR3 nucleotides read TGTGCCAGCAGCTTTTGGGGAGGGTCCTACAATGAGCAGTTCTTC. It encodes CASSFWGGSYNEQFF.